The 17 T cell receptor beta chains reported below all come from one sample, sequenced in a study of T cell repertoires in cytomegalovirus infection. TCRdb used MiXCR to reprocess the reads, holding one entry per CDR3 protein. This table has roughly 760,000 distinct CDR3 sequences, 35% appearing once. The sequencing sample was made of PBMCs. The source is a human donor in good health (CMV status not recorded). Some clones in this sample may be carry-over from other donors' samples.

The chain couples TRBV2 to TRBJ2-5; 10 bases map to TRBD1. V trimming: 2 bases; J trimming: 5 bases; junction bases outside the gene matches: 8. Germline-derived CDR1 and CDR2 are SNHLY and FYNNEI. The length of the CDR3 is 16 residues. The CDR3 region is CASSEIDRGLVETQYF. CDR3 sequence (DNA): TGTGCCAGCAGTGAAATAGACAGGGGGCTTGTGGAGACCCAGTACTTC.

The chain couples TRBV29-1 to TRBJ2-7, with a weak D call TRBD2 (6 bases). This CDR3 is built from 12 residues. V shed 7 bases and J shed 3 bases, with 13 bases lying between them. From germline, CDR1 is SQVTM and CDR2 ANQGSEA. In nucleotides, the CDR3 is TGCAGCGCGAACCGGGGGATCTACGAGCAGTACTTC. It codes for CSANRGIYEQYF.

The J gene is TRBJ1-2, the V gene TRBV10-2; D may be TRBD1 (6 bases). The CDR3 has 13 residues. CDR1 and CDR2 from the germline V gene are WSHSY and SAAADI. V was pared by 3 bases and J by 7 bases, with 12 bases between. Written as DNA, the CDR3 is TGCGCCAGCAGTGACAGGGGCGTTGGTGGCTACACCTTC. Residues: CASSDRGVGGYTF.

This clonotype has more than one count but fewer than ten. The chain employs TRBV4-2 and TRBJ1-2; 7 bases agree with TRBD1. Germline lookup yields CDR1 LGHNA and CDR2 YNFKEQ. The CDR3 sequence is 14 residues long. The V and J ends lost 6 bases and 3 bases, in that order; junction bases with no gene match: 7. The CDR3, as DNA: TGTGCCAGCAGTGACCCAGGGGGATACTATGGCTACACCTTC. This gives the protein CASSDPGGYYGYTF.

This clonotype was counted only a few times. This chain connects TRBV7-8 to TRBJ2-3; D is uncertain. Germline V gives CDR1 SGHVS, CDR2 FQNEAQ. The CDR3 runs to 14 residues. Trimming removed 0 bases at V and 1 base at J, with 5 bases between. CDR3 nucleotides: TGTGCCAGCAGCTTAGCGCAGGGCACAGATACGCAGTATTTT. Its protein is CASSLAQGTDTQYF.

This clonotype was found a few times. The V gene is TRBV27, the J gene TRBJ2-7; D might be TRBD2 (5 bases). V was pared by 5 bases and J by 2 bases, with 10 bases between. CDR1 and CDR2 from the germline V gene are MNHEY and SMNVEV (reference sequence). This CDR3 has 13 amino acids. The CDR3 DNA reads as TGTGCCAGCAGTCCCGGACTGACCTACGAGCAGTACTTC. This translates into CASSPGLTYEQYF.

CDR3 residues: CASSPRASGRVMSTGVGFF. Written as DNA, the CDR3 is TGTGCCAGCAGCCCACGGGCTAGCGGGCGAGTAATGTCTACTGGGGTGGGTTTCTTC. The chain couples TRBV7-2 to TRBJ2-1, with 8 bases that match TRBD2. The CDR3 consists of 19 residues. Losses at the gene ends were 5 bases for V and 16 bases for J; bases not matched to a gene: 31. The germline V gene has CDR1 SGHTA and CDR2 FQGNSA.

This clonotype came up a few times. The chain uses TRBV29-1 and TRBJ2-7; D not resolved. V lost 1 base, J lost 3 bases, and 4 bases lay in between. CDR1 and CDR2 from the germline V gene are SQVTM and ANQGSEA. The CDR3 consists of 11 residues. DNA for the CDR3: TGCAGCGTTGAAGGCGTCTACGAGCAGTACTTC. This gives the protein CSVEGVYEQYF.

Only a few counts were recorded for this clonotype. This chain joins TRBV7-2 and TRBJ2-1; 11 bases agree with TRBD1. The CDR3 loop spans 17 amino acids. The germline gives CDR1 SGHTA, CDR2 FQGNSA. V gave up 3 bases and J gave up 6 bases; unmatched junction bases: 10. The CDR3 nucleotides read TGTGCCAGCAGCTTGGACAGGGGGCCTGCTCATCTCAATGAGCAGTTCTTC. It encodes CASSLDRGPAHLNEQFF.

This clonotype was observed a few times. This chain connects TRBV2 to TRBJ1-2; D remains unclear. This CDR3 is 16 amino acids long. Germline V gives CDR1 SNHLY, CDR2 FYNNEI. Trimming stripped 6 bases from V and 1 base from J, with 18 bases between. CDR3 bases: TGTGCCAGCAGGAACCCTCTTTCTCAGGTTAACTATGGCTACACCTTC. Encoded protein: CASRNPLSQVNYGYTF.

V gene TRBV5-6 combines with J gene TRBJ1-6; no clear D gene. The CDR3 loop spans 14 amino acids. Between the trimmed V and J ends, which lost 4 bases and 7 bases, there was a span of 12 bases. In germline, CDR1 is SGHDT, CDR2 YYEEEE. Here the CDR3 reads CASSEDVRNSPLHF. CDR3 nucleotides: TGTGCCAGCAGCGAGGACGTAAGAAATTCACCCCTCCACTTT.

This clonotype has more than one count but fewer than ten. V usage is TRBV6-5 and J usage is TRBJ2-1; no clear D gene. Per germline, CDR1 MNHEY and CDR2 SVGAGI. Trimming took off 2 bases at V and 8 bases at J, with 28 bases between the two ends. This CDR3 has 19 residues. The CDR3 DNA sequence: TGTGCCAGCAGTTACGATCCCGTCTCCCCGGCGGCTTTTTCCCATGAGCAGTTCTTC. The encoded protein is CASSYDPVSPAAFSHEQFF.

This clonotype was detected only a few times. This chain uses TRBV7-9 with TRBJ1-6, with no clear D. V gave up 1 base and J gave up 8 bases, with 12 bases separating them. Germline CDR1 reads SEHNR; CDR2 reads FQNEAQ (reference sequence). This CDR3 has 15 amino acids. This CDR3 reads CASSLERAAYSPLHF. The CDR3 coding sequence is TGTGCCAGCAGCTTAGAGCGGGCAGCTTATTCACCCCTCCACTTT.

The J gene is TRBJ2-7, the V gene TRBV20-1, with 8 bases that match TRBD2. CDR3 length: 17 residues. The ends lost 1 base at V and 1 base at J; junction bases unmatched: 12. CDR1 DFQATT and CDR2 SNEGSKA come from the germline V gene (reference sequence). The CDR3: CSARAERLARPSYEQYF. The DNA for the CDR3 is TGCAGTGCTAGAGCGGAACGACTAGCGCGCCCTTCCTACGAGCAGTACTTC.

J is TRBJ2-1 and V is TRBV4-1, with D unresolved. V was shortened by 1 base and J by 5 bases, with 15 bases between the two germline ends. This CDR3 comprises 16 residues. Germline V CDR1 and CDR2: MGHRA, YSYEKL. The CDR3 region has the DNA TGCGCCAGCAGCCAAGTAATTTTTGAGGTCAACAATGAGCAGTTCTTC. Translated: CASSQVIFEVNNEQFF.

The chain links TRBV28 to TRBJ1-4, with 7 bases identical to TRBD1. Germline V lookup: CDR1 MDHEN, CDR2 SYDVKM. The CDR3 is made up of 15 amino acids. Trimming at V came to 6 bases and at J to 0 bases, leaving 4 bases not matched to a gene. The CDR3: CASSQGTATNEKLFF. CDR3 nucleotides: TGTGCCAGCAGCCAAGGGACAGCAACTAATGAAAAACTGTTTTTT.

This clonotype has only a few counts. The chain is built from TRBV7-3 and TRBJ2-2, with TRBD2 as a possible D gene (5 bases). Germline CDR1 SGHTA, CDR2 FQGTGA. V lost 3 bases and J 1 base, leaving 18 bases between the germline ends. The CDR3 is 18 amino acids. DNA for the CDR3: TGTGCCAGCAGCTTGGGAGCGATGGCGGCTCTGAACACCGGGGAGCTGTTTTTT. This encodes CASSLGAMAALNTGELFF.